The rows below give T cell receptor beta chains drawn from one sample of a study of STAT3 mutations in large granular lymphocyte leukemia. Sequencing was performed with immunoSEQ multiplex PCR; in TCRdb, only in-frame clones are kept and a portion is missing. The repertoire holds more than 25,000 clones, with over 60% as singletons. The sequencing sample was made of peripheral blood mononuclear cells. All receptors come from a woman in her forties or fifties with T-cell large granular lymphocyte leukemia. Some clones in this sample may be carry-over from other donors' samples. Each CDR3 is given with its conserved first and last residue. The D gene is left open where the match is weak. Only some rows state a clone size, as once, few, many or a class for expanded clones.

-	TRBV30	TRBJ2-5	TRBD1	CAWGTGKETQYF	TGTGCCTGGGGGACAGGGAAAGAGACCCAGTACTTC
once	TRBV7-9	TRBJ1-5	-	CASSLEGGQPQHF	TGTGCCAGCAGCTTAGAAGGGGGTCAGCCCCAGCATTTT
-	TRBV27	TRBJ1-2	TRBD1	CASSRDRGNYGYTF	TGTGCCAGCAGCCGGGACAGGGGGAACTATGGCTACACCTTC
-	TRBV4-1	TRBJ2-7	TRBD2	CASSQDKVAGVPYEQYF	TGCGCCAGCAGCCAAGATAAGGTAGCGGGAGTGCCCTACGAGCAGTACTTC
-	TRBV4-1	TRBJ2-7	-	CASSHSDAGGTYEQYF	TGCGCCAGCAGCCACTCCGATGCAGGGGGGACCTACGAGCAGTACTTC
-	TRBV18	TRBJ2-2	-	CASSPRQGRYTGELFF	TGTGCCAGCTCACCACGGCAGGGAAGATACACCGGGGAGCTGTTTTTT
-	TRBV5-1	TRBJ2-7	-	CASSFGQGGVGEQYF	TGCGCCAGCAGCTTTGGGCAGGGGGGAGTAGGCGAGCAGTACTTC
-	TRBV19	TRBJ1-5	-	CASSTRAQPQHF	TGTGCCAGTAGTACCAGGGCTCAGCCCCAGCATTTT
-	TRBV6-5	TRBJ1-5	-	CASSSRRDSNQPQHF	TGTGCCAGCAGTTCCCGACGGGATAGCAATCAGCCCCAGCATTTT
-	TRBV4-3	TRBJ2-3	-	CASSQESWRASTDTQYF	TGCGCCAGCAGCCAAGAGTCCTGGAGGGCTTCCACAGATACGCAGTATTTT
-	TRBV28	TRBJ1-5	-	CASSLSSLNQPQHF	TGTGCCAGCAGTTTATCCAGCCTCAATCAGCCCCAGCATTTT
-	TRBV7-3	TRBJ2-3	TRBD2	CASSLGSGRADTQYF	TGTGCCAGCAGCTTAGGTAGCGGGAGGGCGGATACGCAGTATTTT
-	TRBV4-3	TRBJ2-7	-	CASSQDTGREQYF	TGCGCCAGCAGCCAAGATACCGGGCGCGAGCAGTACTTC
-	TRBV4-2	TRBJ2-1	-	CASSPSPGVGQFF	TGTGCCAGCAGCCCCTCCCCGGGTGTTGGGCAGTTCTTC
-	TRBV4-2	TRBJ2-1	TRBD2	CASSPASGNYEQFF	TGTGCCAGCAGCCCGGCTAGCGGGAACTATGAGCAGTTCTTC
-	TRBV14	TRBJ2-7	-	CASSPSSYEQYF	TGTGCCAGCAGCCCCTCCTCCTACGAGCAGTACTTC
-	TRBV11-1	TRBJ2-7	-	CASSLGRGVGEQYF	TGTGCCAGCAGCCTTGGAAGGGGGGTTGGCGAGCAGTACTTC
-	TRBV29-1	TRBJ1-1	-	CSVVEYEAFF	TGCAGCGTTGTAGAATATGAAGCTTTCTTT
-	TRBV30	TRBJ2-3	-	CAWSPLTDTQYF	TGTGCCTGGTCCCCCCTCACAGATACGCAGTATTTT
once	TRBV19	TRBJ2-2	TRBD2	CASSGIAGVKTGELFF	TGTGCCAGTAGTGGGATAGCGGGAGTTAAAACCGGGGAGCTGTTTTTT
-	TRBV5-4	TRBJ2-7	-	CASSPTRGAYEQYF	TGTGCCAGCAGCCCGACTAGAGGTGCCTACGAGCAGTACTTC
-	TRBV6-6	TRBJ2-5	-	CASTLGGETQYF	TGTGCCAGCACGCTGGGAGGAGAGACCCAGTACTTC
once	TRBV30	TRBJ2-7	-	CAWSVWGGQTYEQYF	TGTGCCTGGAGTGTATGGGGCGGCCAGACCTACGAGCAGTACTTC
few	TRBV15	TRBJ2-7	TRBD1	CATSRDTGTGGIQQYF	TGTGCCACCAGCAGAGATACCGGGACAGGGGGTATCCAGCAGTACTTC
-	TRBV5-1	TRBJ1-2	TRBD1	CASSSSRDRVHYGYTF	TGCGCCAGCAGCTCGTCCCGGGACAGGGTGCACTATGGCTACACCTTC
once	TRBV6-6	TRBJ2-4	TRBD2	CASSHPSGGNIQYF	TGTGCCAGCAGTCACCCTAGCGGGGGAAACATTCAGTACTTC
-	TRBV7-9	TRBJ2-1	TRBD1	CASSLPPGTGDAYNEQFF	TGTGCCAGCAGCTTACCCCCCGGGACAGGGGATGCTTACAATGAGCAGTTCTTC
-	TRBV30	TRBJ1-5	-	CAWALRGNQPQHF	TGTGCCTGGGCTCTTCGGGGCAATCAGCCCCAGCATTTT
-	TRBV6-5	TRBJ2-7	-	CASSYREGSGEQYF	TGTGCCAGCAGTTACAGAGAGGGTTCAGGTGAGCAGTACTTC
few	TRBV7-2	TRBJ2-1	TRBD1	CASSLDRDRDKFF	TGTGCCAGCAGCCTGGACCGGGACAGGGATAAATTCTTC
-	TRBV28	TRBJ2-7	TRBD2	CASSPGGTWEQYF	TGTGCCAGCAGTCCCGGGGGGACGTGGGAGCAGTACTTC
few	TRBV30	TRBJ1-2	-	CAWTGYNYGYTF	TGTGCCTGGACAGGGTACAACTATGGCTACACCTTC
few	TRBV5-4	TRBJ2-3	TRBD2	CASSLRTSGSTDTQYF	TGTGCCAGCAGCTTGAGGACTAGCGGGAGCACAGATACGCAGTATTTT
few	TRBV10-3	TRBJ2-2	-	CAINHSGIGELFF	TGTGCCATCAATCATTCAGGGATCGGGGAGCTGTTTTTT
-	TRBV5-6	TRBJ2-3	-	CASSPDTYTDTQYF	TGTGCCAGCAGCCCTGACACTTACACAGATACGCAGTATTTT
-	TRBV9	TRBJ2-3	-	CASSVGTDTQYF	TGTGCCAGCAGCGTAGGGACAGATACGCAGTATTTT
-	TRBV5-1	TRBJ1-4	-	CASSYRQAGGTNEKLFF	TGCGCCAGCAGCTACCGACAGGCCGGGGGCACTAATGAAAAACTGTTTTTT
-	TRBV5-4	TRBJ2-2	TRBD1	CASSLAGGLSGELFF	TGTGCCAGCAGCTTGGCAGGGGGCCTAAGCGGGGAGCTGTTTTTT
few	TRBV5-1	TRBJ1-1	TRBD1	CASGKGATNTEAFF	TGCGCCAGCGGGAAGGGGGCGACGAACACTGAAGCTTTCTTT
few	TRBV7-8	TRBJ1-2	-	CASSSPQGLRRGYTF	TGTGCCAGCAGCTCACCACAGGGCTTGCGTCGAGGCTACACCTTC
-	TRBV23-1	TRBJ2-7	-	CASSQSWGCEQYF	TGCGCCAGCAGTCAATCGTGGGGGTGCGAGCAGTACTTC
-	TRBV6-1	TRBJ1-5	TRBD1	CASSDRGTSNQPQHF	TGTGCCAGCAGTGACAGGGGGACAAGCAATCAGCCCCAGCATTTT
-	TRBV30	TRBJ1-3	-	CAWGVTGNTIYF	TGTGCCTGGGGTGTCACTGGAAACACCATATATTTT
-	TRBV7-2	TRBJ2-7	TRBD2	CASSLTGGPAEQYF	TGTGCCAGCAGCTTAACGGGAGGGCCTGCCGAGCAGTACTTC
-	TRBV4-1	TRBJ2-6	-	CASSQETSSGANVLTF	TGCGCCAGCAGCCAAGAGACGAGCTCTGGGGCCAACGTCCTGACTTTC